The rows below give T cell receptor beta chains drawn from one sample of a study of T cell responses to AZD1222 COVID-19 vaccine. Here immunoSEQ multiplex PCR was the method, and the copy in TCRdb shows in-frame clones only, minus some. The sample contains about 120,000 clones, just over 90% of which appear only once. The starting material was peripheral blood, obtained 28 days after the second AZD1222 dose. These receptors came from an adult who received the AZD1222 COVID-19 vaccine. Both conserved end residues are part of each CDR3.

TRBV5-1	TRBJ1-5	CASSLGAGGSSNQPQHF
TRBV10-3	TRBJ2-3	CAISVGQGATDTQYF
TRBV9	TRBJ2-3	CASSVESGTDTQYF
TRBV3-1/TRBV3-2	TRBJ2-1	CASSRDRLSYNEQFF
TRBV7-2	TRBJ1-5	CASSLVGLSNQPQHF
TRBV12-3/TRBV12-4	TRBJ1-5	CASSLDGGQPQHF
TRBV24-1	TRBJ2-1	CATSDSLGQGNLNEQFF
TRBV6-5	TRBJ1-1	CASAPTGKETEAFF
TRBV6-2/TRBV6-3	TRBJ1-2	CASSGRPGNPNGYTF
TRBV6-2/TRBV6-3	TRBJ2-3	CASSRPQGRTPTDTQYF
TRBV3-1/TRBV3-2	TRBJ2-1	CASSLDLAPYNEQFF
TRBV19	TRBJ1-2	CASTGTGGYTF
TRBV11-2	TRBJ1-6	CASTAFTYNSPLHF
TRBV29-1	TRBJ1-1	CSVATQGAFEAFF
TRBV6-5	TRBJ1-1	CASSRQVGTEAFF
TRBV28	TRBJ1-1	CASSLFGGTSTEAFF
TRBV4-3	TRBJ2-7	CASSQDFGQGSEQYF
TRBV29-1	TRBJ1-5	CSVRDNLNQPQHF
TRBV11-2	TRBJ1-3	CASSLDFVRSSGNTIYF
TRBV15	TRBJ1-5	CATSPWRGYSNQPQHF
TRBV6-2/TRBV6-3	TRBJ2-7	CASSNGGLYEQYF
TRBV7-3	TRBJ2-1	CASSLGLGNEQFF
TRBV27	TRBJ2-5	CASGREPILGTQYF